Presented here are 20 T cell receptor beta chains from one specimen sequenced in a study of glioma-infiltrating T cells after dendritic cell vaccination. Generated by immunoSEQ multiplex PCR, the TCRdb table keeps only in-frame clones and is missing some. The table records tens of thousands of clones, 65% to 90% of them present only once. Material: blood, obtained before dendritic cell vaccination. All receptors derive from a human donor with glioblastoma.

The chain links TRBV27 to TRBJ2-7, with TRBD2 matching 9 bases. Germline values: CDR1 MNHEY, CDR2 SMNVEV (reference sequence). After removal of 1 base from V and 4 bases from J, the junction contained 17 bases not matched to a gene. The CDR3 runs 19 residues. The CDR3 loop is CASSLFGRKLAGTVYEQYF. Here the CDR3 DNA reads TGTGCCAGCAGTTTATTCGGCAGAAAACTAGCGGGCACTGTTTACGAGCAGTACTTC.

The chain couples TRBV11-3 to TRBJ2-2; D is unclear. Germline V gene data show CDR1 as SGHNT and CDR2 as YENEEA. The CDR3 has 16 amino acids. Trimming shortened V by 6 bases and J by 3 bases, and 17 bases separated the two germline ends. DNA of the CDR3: TGTGCCAGCAGACCCTCGCCAGCGACTTACACCGGGGAGCTGTTTTTT. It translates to CASRPSPATYTGELFF. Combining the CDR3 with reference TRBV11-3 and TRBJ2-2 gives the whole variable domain EAGVVQSPRYKIIEKKQPVAFWCNPISGHNTLYWYLQNLGQGPELLIRYENEEAVDDSQLPKDRFSAERLKGVDSTLKIQPAELGDSAVYLCASRPSPATYTGELFFGEGSRLTVL.

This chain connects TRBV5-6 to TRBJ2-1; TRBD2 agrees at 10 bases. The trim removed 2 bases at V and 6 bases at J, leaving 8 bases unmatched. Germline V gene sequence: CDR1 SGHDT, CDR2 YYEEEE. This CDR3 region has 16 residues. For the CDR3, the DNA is TGTGCCAGCAGCTTCATGGCTAGCGGGGGAGGCAATGAGCAGTTCTTC. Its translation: CASSFMASGGGNEQFF.

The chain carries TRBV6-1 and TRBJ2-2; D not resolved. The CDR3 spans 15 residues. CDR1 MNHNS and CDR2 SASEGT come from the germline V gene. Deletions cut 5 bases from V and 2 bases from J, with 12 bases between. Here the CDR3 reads CASSLGLYNTGELFF. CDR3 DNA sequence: TGTGCCAGCAGTCTAGGCCTCTATAACACCGGGGAGCTGTTTTTT.

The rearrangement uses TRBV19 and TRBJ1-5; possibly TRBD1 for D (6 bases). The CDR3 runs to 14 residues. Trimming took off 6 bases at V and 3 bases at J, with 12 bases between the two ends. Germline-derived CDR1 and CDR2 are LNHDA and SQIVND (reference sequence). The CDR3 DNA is TGTGCCAGTAGGGAGACAGGCACCAATCAGCCCCAGCATTTT. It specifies CASRETGTNQPQHF.

DNA of the CDR3: TGCAGCGTTGAAGGGGGGGGTGCTGTGAACACTGAAGCTTTCTTT. This gives the protein CSVEGGGAVNTEAFF. The chain combines TRBV29-1 with TRBJ1-1, with TRBD1 as a possible D gene (5 bases). Trimming took 1 base from V and 0 from J, leaving 12 bases between them. Germline V CDR1 and CDR2: SQVTM, ANQGSEA. This CDR3 spans 15 amino acids.

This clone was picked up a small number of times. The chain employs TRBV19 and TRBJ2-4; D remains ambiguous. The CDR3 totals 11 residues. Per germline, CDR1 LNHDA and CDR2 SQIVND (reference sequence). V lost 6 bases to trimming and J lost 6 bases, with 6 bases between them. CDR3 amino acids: CASSELNIQYF. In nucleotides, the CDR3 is TGTGCCAGTAGCGAGCTAAACATTCAGTACTTC. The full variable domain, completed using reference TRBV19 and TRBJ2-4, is DGGITQSPKYLFRKEGQNVTLSCEQNLNHDAMYWYRQDPGQGLRLIYYSQIVNDFQKGDIAEGYSVSREKKESFPLTVTSAQKNPTAFYLCASSELNIQYFGAGTRLSVL.

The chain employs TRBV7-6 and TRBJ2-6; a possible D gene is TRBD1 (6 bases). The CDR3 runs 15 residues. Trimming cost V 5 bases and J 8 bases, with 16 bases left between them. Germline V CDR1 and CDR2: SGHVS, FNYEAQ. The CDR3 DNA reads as TGTGCCAGCAGCATTACAGGGTTTCGGTCCAACGTCCTGACTTTC. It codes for CASSITGFRSNVLTF. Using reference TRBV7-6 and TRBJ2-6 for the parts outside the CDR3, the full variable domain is GAGVSQSPRYKVTKRGQDVALRCDPISGHVSLYWYRQALGQGPEFLTYFNYEAQQDKSGLPNDRFSAERPEGSISTLTIQRTEQRDSAMYRCASSITGFRSNVLTFGAGSRLTVL.

The CDR3 region has the DNA TGTGCCACTGGGAGAGCGGATGAGCAGTTCTTC. Encoded protein: CATGRADEQFF. The rearrangement joins TRBV14 to TRBJ2-1; D is possibly TRBD2 (5 bases). V shed 10 bases and J shed 8 bases, with 12 bases lying between them. The CDR3 runs 11 residues. Looked up from germline, CDR1 is SGHDN and CDR2 is FVKESK. Drawing the rest from reference TRBV14 and TRBJ2-1, the complete variable domain is EAGVTQFPSHSVIEKGQTVTLRCDPISGHDNLYWYRRVMGKEIKFLLHFVKESKQDESGMPNNRFLAERTGGTYSTLKVQPAELEDSGVYFCATGRADEQFFGPGTRLTVL.

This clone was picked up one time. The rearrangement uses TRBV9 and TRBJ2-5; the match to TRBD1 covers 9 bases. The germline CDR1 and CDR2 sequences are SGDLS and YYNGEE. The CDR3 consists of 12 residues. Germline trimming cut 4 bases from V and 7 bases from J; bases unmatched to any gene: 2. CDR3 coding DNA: TGTGCCAGCAGCCGACAGGGGGGGACCCAGTACTTC. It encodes CASSRQGGTQYF. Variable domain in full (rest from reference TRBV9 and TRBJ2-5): DSGVTQTPKHLITATGQRVTLRCSPRSGDLSVYWYQQSLDQGLQFLIQYYNGEERAKGNILERFSAQQFPDLHSELNLSSLELGDSALYFCASSRQGGTQYFGPGTRLLVL.

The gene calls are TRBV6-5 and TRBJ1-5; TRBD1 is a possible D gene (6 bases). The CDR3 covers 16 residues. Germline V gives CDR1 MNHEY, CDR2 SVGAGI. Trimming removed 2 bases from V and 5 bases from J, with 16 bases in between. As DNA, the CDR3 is TGTGCCAGCAGTTACGAATGGGGGCAGGGTCATCAGCCCCAGCATTTT. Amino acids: CASSYEWGQGHQPQHF.

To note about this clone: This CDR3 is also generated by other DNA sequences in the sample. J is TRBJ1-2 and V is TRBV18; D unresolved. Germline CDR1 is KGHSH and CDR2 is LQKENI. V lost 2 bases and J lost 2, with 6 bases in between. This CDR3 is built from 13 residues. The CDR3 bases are TGTGCCAGCTCACCAGACGGGAACTATGGCTACACCTTC. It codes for CASSPDGNYGYTF. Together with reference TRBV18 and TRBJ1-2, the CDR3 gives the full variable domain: NAGVMQNPRHLVRRRGQEARLRCSPMKGHSHVYWYRQLPEEGLKFMVYLQKENIIDESGMPKERFSAEFPKEGPSILRIQQVVRGDSAAYFCASSPDGNYGYTFGSGTRLTVV.

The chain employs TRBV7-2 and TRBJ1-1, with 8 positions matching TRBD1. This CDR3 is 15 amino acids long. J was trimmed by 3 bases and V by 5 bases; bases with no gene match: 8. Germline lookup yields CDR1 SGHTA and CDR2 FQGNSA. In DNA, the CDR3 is TGTGCCAGCAGCCGCTCGACAGGGGTGGACACTGAAGCTTTCTTT. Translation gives CASSRSTGVDTEAFF.

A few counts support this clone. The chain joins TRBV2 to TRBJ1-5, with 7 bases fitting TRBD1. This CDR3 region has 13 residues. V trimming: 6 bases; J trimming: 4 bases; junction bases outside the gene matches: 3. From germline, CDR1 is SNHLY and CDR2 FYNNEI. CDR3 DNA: TGTGCCAGCAGGGGACAGTTAAATCAGCCCCAGCATTTT. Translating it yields CASRGQLNQPQHF.

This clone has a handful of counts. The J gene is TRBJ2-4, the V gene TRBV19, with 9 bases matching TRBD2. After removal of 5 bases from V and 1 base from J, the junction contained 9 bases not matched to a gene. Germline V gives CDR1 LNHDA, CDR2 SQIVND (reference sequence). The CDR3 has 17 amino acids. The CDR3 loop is CASSPESGRLAKNIQYF. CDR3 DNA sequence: TGTGCCAGTAGTCCGGAAAGCGGGAGGTTGGCCAAAAACATTCAGTACTTC.

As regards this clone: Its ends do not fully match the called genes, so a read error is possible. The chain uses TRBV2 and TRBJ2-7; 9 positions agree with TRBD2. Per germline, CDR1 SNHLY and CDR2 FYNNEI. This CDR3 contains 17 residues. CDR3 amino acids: CASSARARSGRSDEQCF. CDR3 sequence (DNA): TGTGCCAGCAGTGCCCGGGCGAGGAGCGGGAGGTCCGACGAGCAGTGCTTC.

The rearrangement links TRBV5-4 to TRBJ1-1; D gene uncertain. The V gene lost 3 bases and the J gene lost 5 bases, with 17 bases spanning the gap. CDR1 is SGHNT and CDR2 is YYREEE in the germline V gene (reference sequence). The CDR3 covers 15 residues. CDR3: CASSSRPTVRTEAFF. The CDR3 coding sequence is TGTGCCAGCAGCTCCCGCCCCACGGTCCGGACTGAAGCTTTCTTT. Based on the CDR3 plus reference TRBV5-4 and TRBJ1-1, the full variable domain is ETGVTQSPTHLIKTRGQQVTLRCSSQSGHNTVSWYQQALGQGPQFIFQYYREEENGRGNFPPRFSGLQFPNYSSELNVNALELDDSALYLCASSSRPTVRTEAFFGQGTRLTVV.

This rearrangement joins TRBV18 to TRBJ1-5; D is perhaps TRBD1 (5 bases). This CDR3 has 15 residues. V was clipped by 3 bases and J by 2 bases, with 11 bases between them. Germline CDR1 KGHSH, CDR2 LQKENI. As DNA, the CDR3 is TGTGCCAGCTCACCGGGGGGGAACGGCAATCAGCCCCAGCATTTT. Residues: CASSPGGNGNQPQHF.

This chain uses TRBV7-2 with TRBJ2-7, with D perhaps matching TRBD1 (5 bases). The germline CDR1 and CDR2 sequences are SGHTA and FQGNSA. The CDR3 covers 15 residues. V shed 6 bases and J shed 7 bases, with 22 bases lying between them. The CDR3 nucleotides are TGTGCCAGCAGTTACTCGACAGTTTTCTCCGGGGAGCAGTACTTC. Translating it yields CASSYSTVFSGEQYF.

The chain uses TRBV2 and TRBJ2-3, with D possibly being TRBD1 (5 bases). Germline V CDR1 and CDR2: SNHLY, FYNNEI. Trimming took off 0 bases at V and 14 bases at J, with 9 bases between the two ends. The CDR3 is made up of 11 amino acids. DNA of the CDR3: TGTGCCAGCAGTGAAGCGTCAGGGCGGTATTTT. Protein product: CASSEASGRYF.